What follows are 6 T cell receptor beta chains derived from one specimen sequenced in a study of cytomegalovirus exposure and HLA in healthy donors. The PCR had 60 Vbeta and 13 Jbeta primers. Repertoires were generated with immunoSEQ multiplex PCR, while TCRdb's copy carries only in-frame clones and drops some. This sample yields fewer than 150,000 clones, of which about 80% are seen a single time; approximately 4.3% belongs to the top ten. Sequencing was carried out using PBMCs. The source is a man aged 25-45 years in good health.

The J gene is TRBJ2-1, the V gene TRBV29-1, with 12 bases matching TRBD2. V gave up 6 bases and J gave up 0 bases; unmatched junction bases: 0. The germline gives CDR1 SQVTM, CDR2 ANQGSEA. This CDR3 is 14 amino acids long. CDR3 nucleotide sequence: TGCAGCGTGACTAGCGGGGGCTCCTACAATGAGCAGTTCTTC. It codes for CSVTSGGSYNEQFF.

This rearrangement joins TRBV25-1 to TRBJ2-3; TRBD2 aligns across 10 bases. Looked up from germline, CDR1 is MGHDK and CDR2 is SYGVNS. The CDR3 extends over 16 amino acids. V lost 2 bases, J lost 5 bases, and 7 bases stayed unmatched. CDR3 sequence (DNA): TGTGCCAGCAGTGAAGAGGCACTAGCGGGACGAGATACGCAGTATTTT. Its translation is CASSEEALAGRDTQYF.

The CDR3 loop reads CASSQERMGTSVEQFF. DNA for the CDR3: TGCGCCAGCAGCCAAGAGAGGATGGGGACTAGCGTTGAGCAGTTCTTC. The chain combines TRBV4-3 with TRBJ2-1; 10 bases are a match to TRBD2. The germline CDR1 and CDR2 sequences are LGHNA and YSLEER. The V gene end was trimmed by 0 bases and the J gene end by 9 bases; junction bases not matched to a gene: 8. There are 16 residues in the CDR3.

The chain uses TRBV5-1 and TRBJ2-7, with TRBD1 matching over 7 bases. The trim removed 1 base at V and 7 bases at J, leaving 2 bases unmatched. Germline V CDR1 and CDR2: SGHRS, YFSETQ. The CDR3 spans 12 residues. Here the CDR3 reads CASSLTTGEQYF. The CDR3 region has the DNA TGCGCCAGCAGCTTGACGACAGGGGAGCAGTACTTC.

The V call is TRBV28, the J call TRBJ2-3; 9 nucleotides line up with TRBD2. The V gene end was trimmed by 11 bases and the J gene end by 4 bases; junction bases not matched to a gene: 7. CDR1 MDHEN and CDR2 SYDVKM come from the germline V gene. The CDR3 is made up of 13 amino acids. The CDR3 coding sequence is TGTGCCTCCTTTAGCGGGAGCGCAGATACGCAGTATTTT. Its protein product is CASFSGSADTQYF.

The chain carries TRBV7-2 and TRBJ2-7, with 11 nucleotides matching TRBD1. The V segment lost 2 bases and the J segment 4 bases; nucleotides outside the gene matches: 4. Germline V gene sequence: CDR1 SGHTA, CDR2 FQGNSA. CDR3 length: 15 residues. CDR3 nucleotides: TGTGCCAGCAGCTTAAGGACAGGGGGCTGGTACGAGCAGTACTTC. This translates into CASSLRTGGWYEQYF.